A selection of T cell receptor beta chains follows, all from one sample in a study of early T cells in non-severe SARS-CoV-2 infection. TCRdb re-derived calls from the 5' RACE reads in MiXCR, one entry per CDR3 protein. The sample consists of approximately 76,000 distinct CDR3 sequences, roughly 13% of them appearing once. Sample: whole blood. The receptors derive from an adult who was a healthcare worker with PCR-confirmed SARS-CoV-2 infection or an uninfected control (not recorded which). Each CDR3 is given without its conserved first and last residue. Only part of the rows carry a size: once, few, many, or a class if the clone is expanded.

V,size,CDR3
TRBV2,many,ASSEALIWDEQY
TRBV11-2,-,ASSLDPGSETQY
TRBV2,-,ASLGTGPLYEQY
TRBV7-2,many,ASSLQGHEQY
TRBV27,many,ASSRIGVYEQY
TRBV30,many,AWRGPGRESRNEQF
TRBV7-6,many,ASSPMGGTEAF
TRBV7-8,few,ASSPLRGADTGELF
TRBV2,many,ASSGLAGTSTDTQY
TRBV12-3/TRBV12-4,-,ASSRTSGDTGELF
TRBV24-1,many,ATSDGTSGRAWQF
TRBV29-1,many,SVGDSPRTQY
TRBV5-1,few,ASSLAGSPETQY
TRBV7-6,few,ASSSRALETQY
TRBV19,many,ASSIMGELF
TRBV7-2,few,ASSRTGLTGELF
TRBV9,few,ASSVKAGNEQY
TRBV11-3,-,ASSPFQRENSETQY
TRBV28,-,ASSLGQGKGEQY
TRBV29-1,-,SGRDRSYEQY
TRBV11-2,many,ASSPAPVLANTGELF
TRBV2,many,ASREDSLTGELF
TRBV6-6,few,ASTTLIAGRSYEQY
TRBV29-1,-,SPSTDTQY
TRBV7-8,-,ASSLVGTSGSWLDTQY
TRBV6-5,-,ASSDRGTGANVLT
TRBV18,-,ASSPPPERTEAF
TRBV12-3/TRBV12-4,many,ASSLGSVPGNTIY
TRBV7-3,-,ASSPQPGRGETQY
TRBV5-1,-,ASSLVLAGGKETQY
TRBV2,-,ASSSDRGSSYEQY
TRBV7-6,many,ASSPIPGQGVDGYT
TRBV10-3,many,AIRAQGGEYTEAF
TRBV5-1,many,ASSLAPTSGGDNEQF
TRBV10-3,few,AISESSTVQETQY
TRBV11-2,few,ASSNSDTQY
TRBV5-1,many,ASSLVGRGADTQY
TRBV12-3/TRBV12-4,-,ASSLIPSGVNTEAF
TRBV27,few,ASSPRLAEGNEQF
TRBV6-5,-,ASGFSDDSYNEQF
TRBV19,few,ASSMGSGGAYEQY
TRBV7-2,few,ASSLGTSGGQETQY
TRBV6-6,many,ASSYSITGGVQPQH
TRBV19,many,ASSSGVSSLSPLH
TRBV24-1,many,ATSDIASASSTDTQY
TRBV7-2,-,ASSPRPGRYEQY
TRBV7-9,few,ASSLVLGGYGYT
TRBV5-5,few,ASSLDRVYGYT
TRBV7-9,few,ASFRGGNEQF
TRBV12-3/TRBV12-4,many,ASSPTRFTDTQY
TRBV5-6,-,ASSLGTTSEQY
TRBV20-1,many,SASRLAGDSSEQY
TRBV5-1,-,ASSLEGMSTDTQY